These 19 T cell receptor beta chains were all obtained from the same sample, sequenced in a study of blood T cells in healthy people across ages. Primers used in a second PCR of about 6 to 11 cycles were a sample-barcoded 5' primer and a J-beta primer mix. TCRdb analysed the 5' RACE reads with MiXCR anew, one entry per CDR3 protein. The top ten clones hold roughly a third of a sample with about 680,000 distinct CDR3 sequences, approximately 50% of them seen once. Sequencing used blood. The receptors originated from an older woman in good health.

This rearrangement joins TRBV9 to TRBJ2-7; D may be TRBD1 (6 bases). From germline, CDR1 is SGDLS and CDR2 YYNGEE. V was cut by 2 bases and J by 4 bases, with 13 bases left in between. The CDR3 extends over 14 amino acids. CDR3 DNA sequence: TGTGCCAGCAGCGTCGGGACATCTAATTACGAGCAGTACTTC. Translating gives CASSVGTSNYEQYF.

The sample holds a few counts of this clonotype. The chain is built from TRBV12-3 or TRBV12-4 and TRBJ1-2, with D perhaps TRBD1 (6 bases). This CDR3 has 16 residues. V was shortened by 1 base and J by 0 bases, with 12 bases between the two germline ends. CDR3 region: CASSLGMTGANYGYTF. In DNA, the CDR3 is TGTGCCAGCAGTTTAGGGATGACAGGAGCTAACTATGGCTACACCTTC.

This clonotype appeared a few times. The genes are TRBV6-2 or TRBV6-3 and TRBJ2-7; 10 bases align to TRBD1. The CDR3 extends over 15 amino acids. Germline CDR1 is MNHEY and CDR2 is SVGEGT. Trimming took 3 bases from V and 6 from J; bases not matched to a gene: 8. DNA of the CDR3: TGTGCCAGCAGTTATCTCCGACAGGGGGCTTCCGAGCAGTACTTC. Translated, it gives CASSYLRQGASEQYF.

This clonotype was recorded only once. The junction departs from the called germline gene at one end, perhaps through a read error. This chain connects TRBV20-1 to TRBJ1-5; D may be TRBD1 (5 bases). The CDR3 has 13 residues. The V gene's germline CDR1 is DFQATT and CDR2 SNEGSKA (reference sequence). The CDR3 region is CSAREDTNQPRHF. CDR3 DNA sequence: TGCAGTGCTAGGGAGGACACTAATCAGCCCCGGCATTTT.

V and J are TRBV6-6 and TRBJ2-4; TRBD1 aligns across 9 bases. The end of the DNA is better explained by TRBJ2-7, so the J call may be wrong. Germline V gene data show CDR1 as MNHNY and CDR2 as SVGAGI (reference sequence). The CDR3 totals 13 residues. The CDR3 region has the DNA TGTGCCAGCATCGGGACAGGGAAATTCGAGCAGTACTTC. It encodes CASIGTGKFEQYF.

About this clonotype itself: The junction and the germline gene differ at one end; a read error may be behind it. The chain is built from TRBV12-3 or TRBV12-4 and TRBJ1-1; tentatively, D is TRBD1 (6 bases). The CDR3 consists of 14 residues. DNA of the CDR3: TGTGCCTGCAGTTTAGGGGGACAGAACACTGAAGCTTTCTTT. Amino acids: CACSLGGQNTEAFF.

The sample holds a few counts of this clonotype. CDR3 nucleotides: TGTGCCAGCAGTCCACTGAAGAATGAGCAGTTCTTC. This sequence encodes CASSPLKNEQFF. The chain is built from TRBV28 and TRBJ2-1, with no clear D. V shed 5 bases and J shed 7 bases, with 9 bases lying between them. The CDR3 extends over 12 amino acids. Germline values: CDR1 MDHEN, CDR2 SYDVKM.

J is TRBJ2-5 and V is TRBV5-1; D gene uncertain. The CDR3 has 12 amino acids. Trimming removed 2 bases from V and 5 bases from J, with 7 bases in between. Per germline, CDR1 SGHRS and CDR2 YFSETQ. The CDR3 DNA is TGCGCCAGCAGCTTCGATTGGGAGACCCAGTACTTC. It specifies CASSFDWETQYF.

The V gene is TRBV7-2, the J gene TRBJ2-7; D may match TRBD1 or TRBD2 (5 bases each). The CDR3 consists of 13 residues. Looked up from germline, CDR1 is SGHTA and CDR2 is FQGNSA. Trimming left V 6 bases short and J 3 bases short, with 12 bases between. The CDR3 DNA is TGTGCCAGCAGACCGGGACGATTCTACGAGCAGTACTTC. It translates to CASRPGRFYEQYF.

This chain connects TRBV5-1 to TRBJ2-2, with D hard to call. The V and J ends lost 1 base and 6 bases respectively, with 19 bases between them. The CDR3 consists of 17 residues. Germline V gene lookup returns CDR1 SGHRS and CDR2 YFSETQ. CDR3 in amino acids: CASSLRTAGGSAGELFF. Written as DNA, the CDR3 is TGCGCCAGCAGCTTGAGGACCGCAGGCGGATCTGCCGGGGAGCTGTTTTTT.

This clonotype was picked up one time. The chain uses TRBV5-1 and TRBJ2-6, with D unresolved. Trimming left V 7 bases short and J 2 bases short, with 10 bases between. The CDR3 contains 14 residues. Germline V gives CDR1 SGHRS, CDR2 YFSETQ. The CDR3 protein is CASEIVAGANVLTF. CDR3 DNA sequence: TGCGCCAGCGAAATAGTGGCTGGGGCCAACGTCCTGACTTTC.

This clonotype showed up just once. The chain joins TRBV20-1 to TRBJ1-2, with 7 bases aligning to TRBD1. V lost 3 bases, J lost 7 bases, and 8 bases stayed unmatched. Germline V lookup: CDR1 DFQATT, CDR2 SNEGSKA (reference sequence). The CDR3 length is 13 residues. The CDR3 DNA reads TGCAGTGCTAGCGGAGGGGGCTCGCTTGGCTACACCTTC. This sequence encodes CSASGGGSLGYTF.

The CDR3, as DNA: TGTGCCAGCTCACCATACGCCGGGACTAGCGGGAGGACTCGGCCCTACAATGAGCAGTTCTTC. As protein: CASSPYAGTSGRTRPYNEQFF. The V and J genes are TRBV18 and TRBJ2-1; 15 bases are shared with TRBD2. From germline, CDR1 is KGHSH and CDR2 LQKENI. The CDR3 covers 21 residues. V lost 2 bases to trimming and J lost 2 bases; unmatched junction nucleotides: 13.

This chain uses TRBV29-1 with TRBJ2-1; 13 bases are a match to TRBD2. The CDR3 has 18 residues. Trimming at V came to 0 bases and at J to 9 bases, leaving 14 bases not matched to a gene. The germline V gene encodes CDR1 SQVTM and CDR2 ANQGSEA. The CDR3: CSVEDRLTSGRAIGEQFF. The CDR3 nucleotides read TGCAGCGTTGAAGATCGGCTAACTAGCGGGAGGGCCATAGGTGAGCAGTTCTTC.

The chain couples TRBV7-3 to TRBJ2-4; TRBD2 matches at 11 bases. Unmatched junction bases numbered 5, after V lost 5 bases and J lost 5 bases. Germline V CDR1 and CDR2: SGHTA, FQGTGA. This CDR3 spans 15 amino acids. The CDR3 DNA reads as TGTGCCAGCAGCCCAGGACTAGCGGGCCAAAACATTCAGTACTTC. Its translation is CASSPGLAGQNIQYF.

V gene TRBV7-3 combines with J gene TRBJ2-1; perhaps TRBD1 as D (5 bases). Germline V gene lookup returns CDR1 SGHTA and CDR2 FQGTGA. This CDR3 is built from 12 residues. The V and J ends lost 5 bases and 10 bases respectively, with 12 bases between them. CDR3 nucleotides: TGTGCCAGCAGCGCCTCCCGGACAGAGCAGTTCTTC. It specifies CASSASRTEQFF.

In its sample, this clonotype was seen once. This CDR3 reads CASQRGDTEAFF. In DNA, the CDR3 is TGTGCCAGCCAGAGGGGGGACACTGAAGCTTTCTTT. The V and J genes are TRBV28 and TRBJ1-1; possible D gene TRBD1, 6 bases. The CDR3 is made up of 12 amino acids. Looked up from germline, CDR1 is MDHEN and CDR2 is SYDVKM. The V gene lost 8 bases and the J gene lost 3 bases, with 10 bases spanning the gap. The full variable domain, completed using reference TRBV28 and TRBJ1-1, is DVKVTQSSRYLVKRTGEKVFLECVQDMDHENMFWYRQDPGLGLRLIYFSYDVKMKEKGDIPEGYSVSREKKERFSLILESASTNQTSMYLCASQRGDTEAFFGQGTRLTVV.

This chain uses TRBV6-2 or TRBV6-3 with TRBJ1-1; D is ambiguous. The CDR3 is 15 amino acids. The germline V gene has CDR1 MNHEY and CDR2 SVGEGT. The V end was cut by 6 bases, the J end by 1 base, with 15 bases between. The CDR3 loop is CASSPGDLKNTEAFF. The CDR3 region has the DNA TGTGCCAGCAGCCCTGGAGACCTCAAGAACACTGAAGCTTTCTTT.

The CDR3 loop reads CSEWGSNNEQFF. The CDR3 bases are TGCAGCGAGTGGGGGTCCAACAATGAGCAGTTCTTC. The rearrangement uses TRBV20-1 and TRBJ2-1; D tentatively fits TRBD1 or TRBD2 (5 bases each). The CDR3 is made up of 12 amino acids. CDR1 and CDR2 from the germline V gene are DFQATT and SNEGSKA (reference sequence).